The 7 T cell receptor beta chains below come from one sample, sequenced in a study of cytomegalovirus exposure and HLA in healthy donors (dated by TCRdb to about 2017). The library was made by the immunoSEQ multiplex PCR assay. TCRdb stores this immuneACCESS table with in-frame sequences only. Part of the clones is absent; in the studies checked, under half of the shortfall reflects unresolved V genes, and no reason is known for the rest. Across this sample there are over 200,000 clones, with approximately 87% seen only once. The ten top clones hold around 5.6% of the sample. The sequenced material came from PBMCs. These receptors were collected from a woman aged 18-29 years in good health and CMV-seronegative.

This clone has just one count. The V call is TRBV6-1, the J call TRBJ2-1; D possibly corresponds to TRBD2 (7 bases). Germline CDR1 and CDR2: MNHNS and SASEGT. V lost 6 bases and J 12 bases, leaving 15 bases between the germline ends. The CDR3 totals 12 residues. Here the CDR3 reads CASRSTGRGQFF. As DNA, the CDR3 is TGTGCCAGCAGATCCACAGGGAGGGGGCAGTTCTTC.

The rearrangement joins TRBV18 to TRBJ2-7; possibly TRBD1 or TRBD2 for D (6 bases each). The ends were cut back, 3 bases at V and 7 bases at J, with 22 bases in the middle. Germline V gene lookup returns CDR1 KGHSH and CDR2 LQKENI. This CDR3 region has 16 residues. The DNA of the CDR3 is TGTGCCAGCTCACCCGGAGGGGCGACAGAGAGGGGGGAGCAGTACTTC. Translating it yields CASSPGGATERGEQYF.

The CDR3 spells CASTNQRAGGPNEQFF. The CDR3 DNA follows: TGTGCCAGCACCAACCAAAGAGCGGGAGGGCCGAATGAGCAGTTCTTC. The chain combines TRBV5-4 with TRBJ2-1; 10 nucleotides match TRBD2. The V gene's germline CDR1 is SGHNT and CDR2 YYREEE (reference sequence). The junction had 13 bases not matched to a gene; V was cut back by 6 bases and J by 7 bases. This CDR3 has 16 amino acids.

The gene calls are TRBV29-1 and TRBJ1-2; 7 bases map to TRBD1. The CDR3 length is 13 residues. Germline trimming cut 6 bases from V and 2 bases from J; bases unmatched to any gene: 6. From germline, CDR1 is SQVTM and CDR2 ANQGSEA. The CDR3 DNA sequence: TGCAGCGTGGCGGAGGGACAGAACTATGGCTACACCTTC. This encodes CSVAEGQNYGYTF.

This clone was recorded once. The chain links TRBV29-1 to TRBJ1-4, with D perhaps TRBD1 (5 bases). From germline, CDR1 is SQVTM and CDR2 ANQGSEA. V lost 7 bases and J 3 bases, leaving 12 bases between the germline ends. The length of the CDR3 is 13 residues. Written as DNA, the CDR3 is TGCAGCGGTAAACCGGGGGCTAATGAAAAACTGTTTTTT. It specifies CSGKPGANEKLFF.

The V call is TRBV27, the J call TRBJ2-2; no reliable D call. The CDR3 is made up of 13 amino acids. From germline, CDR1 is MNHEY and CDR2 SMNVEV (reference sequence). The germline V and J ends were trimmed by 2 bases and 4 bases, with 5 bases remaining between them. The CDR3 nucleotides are TGTGCCAGCAGTTTAACGGCCACCGGGGAGCTGTTTTTT. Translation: CASSLTATGELFF.

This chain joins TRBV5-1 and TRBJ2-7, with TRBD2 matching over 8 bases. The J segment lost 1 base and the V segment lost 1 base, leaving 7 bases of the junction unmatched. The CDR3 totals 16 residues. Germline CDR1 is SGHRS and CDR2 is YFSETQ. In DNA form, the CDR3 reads TGCGCCAGCAGCTTGATTCCTCCTAGCGGGTCCTACGAGCAGTACTTC. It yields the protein CASSLIPPSGSYEQYF.